This T cell receptor beta chain was documented in a study of monozygotic twins with inflammatory bowel disease. CDR3 length: 13 residues. In germline, CDR1 is ENHRY, CDR2 SYGVKD. UMIs were attached via template switching, each with a 6-nucleotide sample barcode. For each CDR3 protein, TCRdb gives one entry from its re-call of the 5' RACE reads, without DNA. Its clone listing holds about 160,000 distinct CDR3 sequences. This chain links TRBV10-3 with TRBJ2-1. The sample taken for sequencing was blood. The TCR sequence derives from a human donor with ulcerative colitis or Crohn's disease, or a healthy co-twin of an affected twin (not recorded which). CDR3 protein: CAISPFSGNEQFF.